The entry that follows covers one T cell receptor (beta chain) sequence. Its cognate antigen is unknown. Trimming removed 1 base from V and 5 bases from J, with 13 bases in between. The V gene's germline CDR1 is SGDLS and CDR2 YYNGEE. This CDR3 contains 14 residues. The PCR made use of 60 Vbeta and 13 Jbeta primers. TCRdb's table, derived via immunoSEQ multiplex PCR, lists solely in-frame clones and lacks some. The sample has about 130,000 clones; approximately 78% are singletons. The data were taken from a study of cytomegalovirus exposure and HLA in healthy donors. Whole-study findings and limits: What TCR beta sequences reportedly achieved was accurate prediction of HLA-A and HLA-B alleles in most subjects. Later examination showed HLA-associated TCR beta chains had greater clonal expansion than equally common others.

Sample: PBMCs. This TCR was sampled from a human donor in good health. This chain uses TRBV9 with TRBJ2-7; the D gene is possibly TRBD1 (5 bases). DNA for the CDR3: TGTGCCAGCAGCGTACGTCTTGGGGCTGACGAGCAGTACTTC. It specifies CASSVRLGADEQYF.